Listed here are 17 T cell receptor beta chains from one sample, sequenced in a study of vaccination effects on CD4 cells after COVID-19. ViraFEST used viral peptide pools to expand antigen-specific CD4+ T cells before sequencing. With more than nine days of culture completed, CD4+ T cells were isolated. TCRdb's copy holds only in-frame clones and misses some; the assay was immunoSEQ multiplex PCR. The table has tens of thousands of clones, around 85% seen once. Their cognate antigens are unknown. Sample: CD4+ T cells from PBMCs cultured with HCoV-229E spike peptides, taken before COVID-19 vaccination. All receptors derive from a human donor who received a COVID-19 vaccine.

The chain recombines TRBV27 with TRBJ1-6, with unresolved D. With 6 bases removed from V and 11 bases from J, the gap between germline ends came to 14 bases. The CDR3 is 13 amino acids. Per the germline V gene, CDR1 is MNHEY and CDR2 is SMNVEV (reference sequence). CDR3 region: CASSSRENPPLHF. The CDR3 DNA follows: TGTGCCAGCAGCTCAAGGGAGAATCCACCCCTCCACTTT.

About this clone: This same CDR3 is encoded by further DNA sequences in the sample. V is TRBV5-8 and J is TRBJ1-1; D perhaps matches TRBD1 (5 bases). V was pared by 7 bases and J by 4 bases, with 8 bases between. Germline assignment: CDR1 SGHTS and CDR2 YDEGEE. This CDR3 is 11 amino acids long. CDR3 sequence (DNA): TGTGCCAGCCCGGGGGGCACTGAAGCTTTCTTT. It yields the protein CASPGGTEAFF.

CDR3 in DNA: TGTGCCAGCAGCTTAGTTTCGGCCACTAGCACAGATACGCAGTATTTT. It encodes CASSLVSATSTDTQYF. This chain links TRBV7-6 with TRBJ2-3, with unresolved D. Germline assignment: CDR1 SGHVS and CDR2 FNYEAQ. The CDR3 extends over 16 amino acids. Trimming took 1 base from V and 0 from J, leaving 11 bases between them.

The chain employs TRBV7-2 and TRBJ2-1; 7 bases align to TRBD2. The CDR3 totals 16 residues. The germline gives CDR1 SGHTA, CDR2 FQGNSA. J gave up 0 bases and V 2 bases, and 4 bases lay outside the gene matches. The CDR3 coding sequence is TGTGCCAGCAGCTTAATGTCGGGGGGCTCCTACAATGAGCAGTTCTTC. This gives the protein CASSLMSGGSYNEQFF.

The CDR3 loop is CASTGQNQETQYF. CDR3 DNA: TGTGCCAGCACGGGGCAAAACCAAGAGACCCAGTACTTC. The chain employs TRBV2 and TRBJ2-5, with D perhaps TRBD1 or TRBD2 (5 bases each). Trimming pared 7 bases from V and 0 bases from J, leaving 9 bases between. Germline assignment: CDR1 SNHLY and CDR2 FYNNEI. CDR3 size: 13 residues.

The chain joins TRBV13 to TRBJ2-2, with D perhaps being TRBD1 or TRBD2 (7 bases each). The CDR3 loop spans 15 amino acids. Trimming cost V 5 bases and J 5 bases, with 15 bases left between them. Per the germline V gene, CDR1 is PRHDT and CDR2 is FYEKMQ (reference sequence). The CDR3 sequence is CASSLRQGGTGELFF. The CDR3, as DNA: TGTGCCAGCAGCCTTCGACAGGGAGGGACCGGGGAGCTGTTTTTT. Looking up the rest from reference TRBV13 and TRBJ2-2 gives the full variable domain: AAGVIQSPRHLIKEKRETATLKCYPIPRHDTVYWYQQGPGQDPQFLISFYEKMQSDKGSIPDRFSAQQFSDYHSELNMSSLELGDSALYFCASSLRQGGTGELFFGEGSRLTVL.

The chain is built from TRBV9 and TRBJ1-6; possibly TRBD1 for D (5 bases). CDR3 size: 15 residues. With 0 bases removed from V and 13 bases from J, the gap between germline ends came to 17 bases. From germline, CDR1 is SGDLS and CDR2 YYNGEE. CDR3 sequence reads: CASSVGTGPRRPLHF. CDR3 DNA: TGTGCCAGCAGCGTAGGAACAGGCCCGAGGAGGCCCCTCCACTTT.

V is TRBV19 and J is TRBJ1-5, with D perhaps matching TRBD1 (5 bases). The V end was cut by 8 bases, the J end by 4 bases, with 18 bases between. CDR1 LNHDA and CDR2 SQIVND come from the germline V gene (reference sequence). The CDR3 is made up of 15 amino acids. CDR3 sequence (DNA): TGTGCCAGTTGGGGCGGGGCGCCGGGGAATCAGCCCCAGCATTTT. Encoded protein: CASWGGAPGNQPQHF.

The chain recombines TRBV5-1 with TRBJ1-1; 7 nucleotides align to TRBD1. This CDR3 spans 14 amino acids. Germline-derived CDR1 and CDR2 are SGHRS and YFSETQ. V shed 0 bases and J 7 bases; nucleotides not matched to a gene: 6. The CDR3 is CASSLDGQEDEAFF. The CDR3, as DNA: TGCGCCAGCAGCTTGGACGGACAGGAGGATGAAGCTTTCTTT. The complete variable domain, with remaining parts taken from reference TRBV5-1 and TRBJ1-1, reads KAGVTQTPRYLIKTRGQQVTLSCSPISGHRSVSWYQQTPGQGLQFLFEYFSETQRNKGNFPGRFSGRQFSNSRSEMNVSTLELGDSALYLCASSLDGQEDEAFFGQGTRLTVV.

In this sample, this clone is medium-sized. This chain joins TRBV19 and TRBJ1-5; D uncertain. Trimming took off 3 bases at V and 9 bases at J, with 12 bases between the two ends. This CDR3 contains 13 residues. Germline V gene sequence: CDR1 LNHDA, CDR2 SQIVND (reference sequence). The DNA of the CDR3 is TGTGCCAGTAGTATTTTAAGTTTTCCGCCCCAGCATTTT. Protein: CASSILSFPPQHF.

In its sample, this clone was seen once. V and J are TRBV9 and TRBJ2-5; the D gene is possibly TRBD2 (6 bases). Deletions cut 3 bases from V and 5 bases from J, with 11 bases between. The V gene's germline CDR1 is SGDLS and CDR2 YYNGEE. This CDR3 has 13 amino acids. In DNA form, the CDR3 reads TGTGCCAGCAGCGGGGGGGTTTGGGAGACCCAGTACTTC. Protein sequence: CASSGGVWETQYF.

V and J are TRBV7-6 and TRBJ2-5; no definite D call. Trimming shortened V by 3 bases and J by 5 bases, and 4 bases separated the two germline ends. The CDR3 loop spans 11 amino acids. Germline CDR1 and CDR2: SGHVS and FNYEAQ. DNA of the CDR3: TGTGCCAGCAGCTTCGGGGAGACCCAGTACTTC. It specifies CASSFGETQYF. Variable domain in full (rest from reference TRBV7-6 and TRBJ2-5): GAGVSQSPRYKVTKRGQDVALRCDPISGHVSLYWYRQALGQGPEFLTYFNYEAQQDKSGLPNDRFSAERPEGSISTLTIQRTEQRDSAMYRCASSFGETQYFGPGTRLLVL.

This sequence joins TRBV13 and TRBJ2-7; the D gene is possibly TRBD1 (5 bases). V was shortened by 1 base and J by 6 bases, with 13 bases between the two germline ends. CDR3 length: 14 amino acids. CDR1 is PRHDT, CDR2 FYEKMQ, per germline (reference sequence). The CDR3 protein is CASSLAGRGGEQYV. The CDR3 DNA sequence: TGTGCCAGCAGCTTAGCCGGAAGGGGTGGCGAGCAGTACGTC.

J is TRBJ1-2 and V is TRBV6-5; TRBD1 matches at 7 bases. The germline V gene encodes CDR1 MNHEY and CDR2 SVGAGI. The length of the CDR3 is 14 residues. V lost 9 bases and J lost 6; bases outside the gene matches: 13. The CDR3 nucleotides read TGTGCCAGACCCTTGAACAGGGGCGCAGATGGCTACACCTTC. Protein: CARPLNRGADGYTF.

This chain joins TRBV6-5 and TRBJ2-5; D remains unclear. The CDR3 length is 15 residues. Germline V gene sequence: CDR1 MNHEY, CDR2 SVGAGI. Trimming pared 1 base from V and 5 bases from J, leaving 14 bases between. The DNA of the CDR3 is TGTGCCAGCAGTTACTTATCGGAGCGCCGGGAGACCCAGTACTTC. Translated: CASSYLSERRETQYF.

The rearrangement joins TRBV18 to TRBJ2-2; D may match TRBD1 or TRBD2 (5 bases each). The V end was cut by 6 bases, the J end by 3 bases, with 20 bases between. This CDR3 has 17 residues. Germline V gene lookup returns CDR1 KGHSH and CDR2 LQKENI. The CDR3 sequence: CASSRYQGVADTGELFF. CDR3 bases: TGTGCCAGCTCCAGATATCAGGGAGTGGCGGACACCGGGGAGCTGTTTTTT.

This clone came up a few times. The chain links TRBV27 to TRBJ1-2; D is unclear. Per the germline V gene, CDR1 is MNHEY and CDR2 is SMNVEV (reference sequence). V was pared by 4 bases and J by 2 bases, with 8 bases between. CDR3 size: 13 residues. CDR3 in amino acids: CASSSGLNYGYTF. CDR3 coding DNA: TGTGCCAGCAGTTCGGGATTGAACTATGGCTACACCTTC.